The source of this TCR beta chain is a study of shared clonotypes between healthy human individuals. The assay was immunoSEQ multiplex PCR, and TCRdb's table has in-frame clones only and misses some. The sample gives over a million clones, approximately 80% of which show up once; 0.55% to 0.7% is in the top ten. Germline-derived CDR1 and CDR2 are SGHTA and FQGNSA. V shed 1 base and J shed 4 bases, with 13 bases lying between them. This CDR3 is built from 15 residues. The V call is TRBV7-2, the J call TRBJ1-2; possibly TRBD1 for D (6 bases). This TCR derives from a young man in good health. Some clones in this sample may be carry-over from other donors' samples. The material sequenced was memory CD4+ T cells from PBMCs. Subset reported: CD45RA-negative fraction. The CDR3 here is CASSLGDRGGYGYTF. The DNA for the CDR3 is TGTGCCAGCAGCTTAGGGGACCGAGGGGGCTATGGCTACACCTTC.